The rows below give T cell receptor beta chains drawn from one sample of a study of long-term antiretroviral therapy in people with HIV. TCRdb keeps only in-frame clones here, not all; method: immunoSEQ multiplex PCR. There are 30,000 to 40,000 clones in the sample; more than 95% occur only once, and around 3.2% lies in the top ten. This sample comprised unsorted PBMCs, obtained 6.9 years after starting antiretroviral therapy. These receptors were collected from a man younger than 45 with HIV. The CDR3 runs from the conserved cysteine through the conserved F or W. Size is omitted from some rows. Given values are once, few, many or a class for expanded clones.

J: TRBJ2-7
size: NA
V: TRBV23-1
CDR3: CASSGQDRYEQYF

J: TRBJ2-2
size: NA
V: TRBV5-1
CDR3: CASSPLQANTGELFF

J: TRBJ2-3
size: once
V: TRBV11-1
CDR3: CASRSETGVRAQYF

J: TRBJ2-5
size: NA
V: TRBV27
CDR3: CASNSGRGQETQYF

J: TRBJ1-3
size: NA
V: TRBV7-2
CDR3: CASSLSGAPSGNTIYF

J: TRBJ1-6
size: NA
V: TRBV13
CDR3: CASSVSQDSPLHF

J: TRBJ2-5
size: NA
V: TRBV7-8
CDR3: CASSLTSGGQETQYF

J: TRBJ2-7
size: NA
V: TRBV29-1
CDR3: CSVGDRVYEQYF

J: TRBJ2-7
size: NA
V: TRBV6-6
CDR3: CASRTTGRALGEQYF

J: TRBJ2-7
size: NA
V: TRBV21-1
CDR3: CASSSRSWGVYEQYF

J: TRBJ2-3
size: once
V: TRBV4-2
CDR3: CASSQLGGRRTDTQYF

J: TRBJ2-7
size: NA
V: TRBV13
CDR3: CASSLGRLYEQYF

J: TRBJ1-1
size: once
V: TRBV29-1
CDR3: CSVIQGSTEAFF

J: TRBJ2-2
size: NA
V: TRBV7-3
CDR3: CASSLSGGGVAGELFF

J: TRBJ1-1
size: NA
V: TRBV13
CDR3: CASSPHPGLGGTEAFF

J: TRBJ2-5
size: NA
V: TRBV7-2
CDR3: CASSEQETQYF

J: TRBJ2-2
size: NA
V: TRBV27
CDR3: CASSNTRTSRPGELFF

J: TRBJ2-5
size: NA
V: TRBV7-8
CDR3: CASSLTGEETQYF

J: TRBJ1-2
size: NA
V: TRBV7-9
CDR3: CASSPLGGSDGYTF

J: TRBJ2-1
size: once
V: TRBV9
CDR3: CASSVAPADRMDYNEQFF

J: TRBJ1-5
size: NA
V: TRBV18
CDR3: CASSRTDRRADQPQHF

J: TRBJ1-1
size: once
V: TRBV6-6
CDR3: CASSYSVGNTEAFF

J: TRBJ1-2
size: NA
V: TRBV5-6
CDR3: CASSSTGYGYTF

J: TRBJ2-6
size: NA
V: TRBV5-4
CDR3: CASSGRDSSSGANVLTF

J: TRBJ1-4
size: NA
V: TRBV5-1
CDR3: CASSLAPPSGLTNEKLFF

J: TRBJ1-6
size: NA
V: TRBV6-1
CDR3: CASSEAGTDNSPLHF

J: TRBJ2-1
size: NA
V: TRBV5-1
CDR3: CASSLGLAEGSEQFF

J: TRBJ2-1
size: NA
V: TRBV7-6
CDR3: CASSSQGSGWGHNEQFF

J: TRBJ1-2
size: NA
V: TRBV29-1
CDR3: CSVGGLSYGYTF

J: TRBJ2-2
size: NA
V: TRBV27
CDR3: CASSFQTGNTGELFF

J: TRBJ1-2
size: NA
V: TRBV6-5
CDR3: CASRSQRSGYTF

J: TRBJ1-5
size: NA
V: TRBV18
CDR3: CASSFGTGEQPQHF

J: TRBJ1-3
size: NA
V: TRBV10-3
CDR3: CAISESVLTSGNTIYF

J: TRBJ2-7
size: NA
V: TRBV13
CDR3: CASSPKRGFYEQYF

J: TRBJ1-1
size: once
V: TRBV5-1
CDR3: CASSLEPITEAFF

J: TRBJ2-3
size: NA
V: TRBV2
CDR3: CASSREAHTDTQYF

J: TRBJ1-5
size: NA
V: TRBV5-8
CDR3: CASSLAIGYNQPQHF

J: TRBJ1-2
size: NA
V: TRBV4-3
CDR3: CASSQGGLAGNYGYTF

J: TRBJ2-7
size: NA
V: TRBV6-1
CDR3: CASSKTGTPAYEQYF

J: TRBJ1-3
size: NA
V: TRBV5-6
CDR3: CASSLNMDTWRNTIYF

J: TRBJ2-7
size: NA
V: TRBV6-1
CDR3: CASSARDSYEQYF

J: TRBJ1-4
size: NA
V: TRBV7-2
CDR3: CASSLRVREKLFF

J: TRBJ1-2
size: NA
V: TRBV11-2
CDR3: CASSWRWDSRSYGYTF

J: TRBJ2-5
size: NA
V: TRBV4-1
CDR3: CASSQVPDRERETQYF

J: TRBJ1-2
size: NA
V: TRBV30
CDR3: CAWSVDRPKTGYTF

J: TRBJ2-7
size: NA
V: TRBV7-3
CDR3: CASSLDEGGEQYF

J: TRBJ2-4
size: NA
V: TRBV7-9
CDR3: CASSLGRGIQYF

J: TRBJ2-7
size: NA
V: TRBV7-3
CDR3: CASSSDGVGDEQYF

J: TRBJ2-3
size: NA
V: TRBV10-3
CDR3: CAISESTATGPSTDTQYF

J: TRBJ2-2
size: once
V: TRBV7-2
CDR3: CASSSTAGGPGGELFF

J: TRBJ1-4
size: NA
V: TRBV10-3
CDR3: CAISDTGSLGRVEKLFF